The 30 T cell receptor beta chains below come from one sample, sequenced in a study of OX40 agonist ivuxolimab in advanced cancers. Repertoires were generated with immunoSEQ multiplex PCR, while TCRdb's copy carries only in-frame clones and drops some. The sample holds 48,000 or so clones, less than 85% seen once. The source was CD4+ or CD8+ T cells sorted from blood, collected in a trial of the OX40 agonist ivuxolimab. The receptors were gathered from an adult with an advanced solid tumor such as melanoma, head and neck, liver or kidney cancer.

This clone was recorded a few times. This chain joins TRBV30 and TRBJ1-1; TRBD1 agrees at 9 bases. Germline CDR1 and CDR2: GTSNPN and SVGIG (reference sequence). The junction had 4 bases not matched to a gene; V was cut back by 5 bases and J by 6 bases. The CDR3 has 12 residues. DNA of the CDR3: TGTGCCTGGGGACAGGGGAAGGCTGAAGCTTTCTTT. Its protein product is CAWGQGKAEAFF.

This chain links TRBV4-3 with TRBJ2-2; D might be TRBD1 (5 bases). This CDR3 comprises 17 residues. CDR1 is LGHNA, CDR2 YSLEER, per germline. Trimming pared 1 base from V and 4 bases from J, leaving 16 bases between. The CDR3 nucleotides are TGCGCCAGCAGCCAAGTTATGACAGTGGGGTTCACCGGGGAGCTGTTTTTT. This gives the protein CASSQVMTVGFTGELFF.

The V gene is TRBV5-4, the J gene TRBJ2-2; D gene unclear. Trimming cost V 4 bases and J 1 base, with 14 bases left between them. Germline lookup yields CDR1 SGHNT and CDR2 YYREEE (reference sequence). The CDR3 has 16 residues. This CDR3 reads CASSSQAVQNTGELFF. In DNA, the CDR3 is TGTGCCAGCAGCAGCCAGGCAGTTCAGAACACCGGGGAGCTGTTTTTT.

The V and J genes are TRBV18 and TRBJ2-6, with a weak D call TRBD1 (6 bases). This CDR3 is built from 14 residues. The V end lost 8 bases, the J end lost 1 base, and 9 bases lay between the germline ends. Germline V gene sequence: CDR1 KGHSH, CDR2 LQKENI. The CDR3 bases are TGTGCCAGCCGGCAGGGGTCTGGGGCCAACGTCCTGACTTTC. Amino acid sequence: CASRQGSGANVLTF.

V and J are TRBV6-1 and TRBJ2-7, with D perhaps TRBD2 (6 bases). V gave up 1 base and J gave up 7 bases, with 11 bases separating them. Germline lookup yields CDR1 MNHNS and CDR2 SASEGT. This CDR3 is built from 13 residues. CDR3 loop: CASSEGWGGEQYF. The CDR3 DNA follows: TGTGCCAGCAGTGAAGGATGGGGAGGAGAGCAGTACTTC.

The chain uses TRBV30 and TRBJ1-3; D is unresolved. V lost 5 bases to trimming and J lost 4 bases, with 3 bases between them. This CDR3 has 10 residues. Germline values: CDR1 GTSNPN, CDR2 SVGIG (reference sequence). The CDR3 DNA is TGTGCCTGGGGCGGAAACACCATATATTTT. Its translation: CAWGGNTIYF.

The CDR3 loop is CASSPRDRGLGQPQHF. Written as DNA, the CDR3 is TGTGCCAGCAGCCCCCGGGACAGGGGGTTGGGACAGCCCCAGCATTTT. J is TRBJ1-5 and V is TRBV5-6, with TRBD1 identical over 11 bases. The CDR3 runs 16 residues. Germline V gene lookup returns CDR1 SGHDT and CDR2 YYEEEE. The trim removed 4 bases at V and 7 bases at J, leaving 10 bases unmatched.

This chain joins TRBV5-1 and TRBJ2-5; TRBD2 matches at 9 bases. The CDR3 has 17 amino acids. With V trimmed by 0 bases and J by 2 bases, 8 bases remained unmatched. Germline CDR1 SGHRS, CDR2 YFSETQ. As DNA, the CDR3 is TGCGCCAGCAGCTTGGCGGTAGCGGGGGACCAACAAGAGACCCAGTACTTC. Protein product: CASSLAVAGDQQETQYF.

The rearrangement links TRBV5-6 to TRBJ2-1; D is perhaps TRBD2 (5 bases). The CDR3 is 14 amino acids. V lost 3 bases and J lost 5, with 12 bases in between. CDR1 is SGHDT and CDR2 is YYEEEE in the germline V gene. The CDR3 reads CASSSWTRDNEQFF. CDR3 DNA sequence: TGTGCCAGCAGCTCGTGGACGCGGGACAATGAGCAGTTCTTC.

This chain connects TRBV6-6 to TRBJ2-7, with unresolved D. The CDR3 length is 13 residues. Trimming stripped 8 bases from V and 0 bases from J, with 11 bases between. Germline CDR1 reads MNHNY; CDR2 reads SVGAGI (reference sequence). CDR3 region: CASLKFDSYEQYF. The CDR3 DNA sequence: TGTGCCAGCCTTAAGTTCGACTCCTACGAGCAGTACTTC.

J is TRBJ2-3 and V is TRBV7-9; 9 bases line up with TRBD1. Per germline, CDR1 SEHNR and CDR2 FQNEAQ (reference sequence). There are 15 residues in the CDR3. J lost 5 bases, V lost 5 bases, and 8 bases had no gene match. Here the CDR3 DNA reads TGTGCCAGCAGCCTGGGGGGACAGGGAGGAGATACGCAGTATTTT. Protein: CASSLGGQGGDTQYF.

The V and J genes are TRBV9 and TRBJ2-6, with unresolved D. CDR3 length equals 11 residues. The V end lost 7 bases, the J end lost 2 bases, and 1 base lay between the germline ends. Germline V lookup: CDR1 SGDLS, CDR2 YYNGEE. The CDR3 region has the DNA TGTGCCAGCGCTGGGGCCAACGTCCTGACTTTC. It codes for CASAGANVLTF.

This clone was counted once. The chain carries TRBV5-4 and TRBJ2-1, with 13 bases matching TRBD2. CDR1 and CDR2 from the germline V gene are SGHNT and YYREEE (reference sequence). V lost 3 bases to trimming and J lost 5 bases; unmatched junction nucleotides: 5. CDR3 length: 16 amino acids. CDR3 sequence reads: CASSWQLAGGNNEQFF. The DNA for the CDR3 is TGTGCCAGCAGCTGGCAACTAGCGGGGGGGAACAATGAGCAGTTCTTC. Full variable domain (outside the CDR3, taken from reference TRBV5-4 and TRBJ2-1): ETGVTQSPTHLIKTRGQQVTLRCSSQSGHNTVSWYQQALGQGPQFIFQYYREEENGRGNFPPRFSGLQFPNYSSELNVNALELDDSALYLCASSWQLAGGNNEQFFGPGTRLTVL.

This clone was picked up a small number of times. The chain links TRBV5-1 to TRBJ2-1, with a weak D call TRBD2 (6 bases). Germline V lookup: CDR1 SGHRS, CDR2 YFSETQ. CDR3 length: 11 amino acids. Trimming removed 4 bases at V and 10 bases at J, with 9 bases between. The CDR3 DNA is TGCGCCAGCAGCACCGGACTAGAGCAGTTCTTC. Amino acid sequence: CASSTGLEQFF.

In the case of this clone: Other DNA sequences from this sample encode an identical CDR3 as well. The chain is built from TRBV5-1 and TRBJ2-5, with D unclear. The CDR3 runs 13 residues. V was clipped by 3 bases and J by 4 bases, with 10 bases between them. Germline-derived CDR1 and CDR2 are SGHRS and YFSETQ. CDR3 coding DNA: TGCGCCAGCAGCTGTGGGCTCATAGAGACCCAGTACTTC. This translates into CASSCGLIETQYF.

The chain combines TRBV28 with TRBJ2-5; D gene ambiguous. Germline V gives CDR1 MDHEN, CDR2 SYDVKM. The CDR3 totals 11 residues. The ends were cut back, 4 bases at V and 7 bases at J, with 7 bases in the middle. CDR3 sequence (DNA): TGTGCCAGCAGTTCGACTCCGACCCAGTACTTC. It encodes CASSSTPTQYF.

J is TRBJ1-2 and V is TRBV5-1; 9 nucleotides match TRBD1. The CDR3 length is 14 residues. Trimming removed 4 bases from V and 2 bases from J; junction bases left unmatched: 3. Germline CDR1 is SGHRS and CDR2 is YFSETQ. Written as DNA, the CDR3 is TGCGCCAGCAGCACGACAGGGGGGAACTATGGCTACACCTTC. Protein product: CASSTTGGNYGYTF.

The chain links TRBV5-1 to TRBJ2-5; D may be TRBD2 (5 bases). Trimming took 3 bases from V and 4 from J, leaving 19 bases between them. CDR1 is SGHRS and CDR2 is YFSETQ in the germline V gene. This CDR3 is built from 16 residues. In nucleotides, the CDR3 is TGCGCCAGCAGCTCACTACTAGTTGGTCTGGGAGAGACCCAGTACTTC. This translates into CASSSLLVGLGETQYF.

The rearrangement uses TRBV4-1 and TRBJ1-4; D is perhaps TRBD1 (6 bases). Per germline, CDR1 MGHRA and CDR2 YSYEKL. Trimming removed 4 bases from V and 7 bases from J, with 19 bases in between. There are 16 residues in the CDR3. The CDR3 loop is CASSPGPTGASEKLFF. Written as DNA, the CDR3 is TGCGCCAGCAGCCCCGGCCCCACGGGGGCGAGTGAAAAACTGTTTTTT.

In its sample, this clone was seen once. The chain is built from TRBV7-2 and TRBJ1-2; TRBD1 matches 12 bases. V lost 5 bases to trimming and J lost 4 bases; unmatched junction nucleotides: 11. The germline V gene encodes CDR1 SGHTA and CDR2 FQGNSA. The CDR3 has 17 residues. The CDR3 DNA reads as TGTGCCAGCAGCCCACCGGGACAGGGGGCAGAGAGCTATGGCTACACCTTC. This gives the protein CASSPPGQGAESYGYTF.

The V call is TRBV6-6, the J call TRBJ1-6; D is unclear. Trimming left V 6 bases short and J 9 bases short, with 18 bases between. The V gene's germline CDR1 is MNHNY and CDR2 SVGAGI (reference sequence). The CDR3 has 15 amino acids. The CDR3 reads CASSPWGGKGSPLHF. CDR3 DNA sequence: TGTGCCAGCAGCCCGTGGGGAGGGAAGGGTTCACCCCTCCACTTT.

CDR3 region: CASSLSAGPNEQFF. CDR3 sequence (DNA): TGTGCCAGCAGCTTGTCGGCCGGACCCAATGAGCAGTTCTTC. This chain joins TRBV7-9 and TRBJ2-1, with D unresolved. The CDR3 is 14 residues long. With 3 bases removed from V and 6 bases from J, the gap between germline ends came to 12 bases. Per germline, CDR1 SEHNR and CDR2 FQNEAQ (reference sequence).

In DNA, the CDR3 is TGTGCCAGCAAGGGGGGGATTAACATTCAGTACTTC. This sequence encodes CASKGGINIQYF. The chain couples TRBV7-2 to TRBJ2-4; tentatively, D is TRBD2 (7 bases). The CDR3 extends over 12 amino acids. Trimming left V 7 bases short and J 7 bases short, with 11 bases between. The germline V gene has CDR1 SGHTA and CDR2 FQGNSA.

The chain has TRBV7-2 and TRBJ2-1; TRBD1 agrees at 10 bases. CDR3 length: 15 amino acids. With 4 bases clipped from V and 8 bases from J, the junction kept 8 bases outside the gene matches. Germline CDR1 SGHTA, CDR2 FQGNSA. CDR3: CASSSSGTGDDEQFF. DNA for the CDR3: TGTGCCAGCAGCTCATCCGGGACAGGGGACGATGAGCAGTTCTTC.

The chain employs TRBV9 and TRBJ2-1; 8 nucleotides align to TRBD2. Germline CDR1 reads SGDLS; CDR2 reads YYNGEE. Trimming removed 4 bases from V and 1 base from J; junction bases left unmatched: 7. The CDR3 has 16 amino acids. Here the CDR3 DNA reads TGTGCCAGCAGCCCCCGGGAGGGTTTTTCCTACAATGAGCAGTTCTTC. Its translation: CASSPREGFSYNEQFF.

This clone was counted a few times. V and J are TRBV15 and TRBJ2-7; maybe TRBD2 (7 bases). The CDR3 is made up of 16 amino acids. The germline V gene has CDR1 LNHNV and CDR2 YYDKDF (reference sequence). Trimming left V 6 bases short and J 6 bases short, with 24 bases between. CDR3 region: CATSGARRGAHGEQYF. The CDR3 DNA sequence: TGTGCCACCAGTGGGGCCCGACGGGGGGCGCATGGCGAGCAGTACTTC. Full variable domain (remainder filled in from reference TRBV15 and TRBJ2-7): DAMVIQNPRYQVTQFGKPVTLSCSQTLNHNVMYWYQQKSSQAPKLLFHYYDKDFNNEADTPDNFQSRRPNTSFCFLDIRSPGLGDTAMYLCATSGARRGAHGEQYFGPGTRLTVT.

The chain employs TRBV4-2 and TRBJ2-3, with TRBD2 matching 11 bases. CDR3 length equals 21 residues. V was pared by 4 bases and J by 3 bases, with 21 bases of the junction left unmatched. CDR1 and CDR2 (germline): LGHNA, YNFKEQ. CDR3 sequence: CASSRGQARYSGRASTDTQYF. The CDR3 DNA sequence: TGTGCCAGCAGCCGGGGACAGGCCCGATATAGCGGGAGGGCCTCAACAGATACGCAGTATTTT.

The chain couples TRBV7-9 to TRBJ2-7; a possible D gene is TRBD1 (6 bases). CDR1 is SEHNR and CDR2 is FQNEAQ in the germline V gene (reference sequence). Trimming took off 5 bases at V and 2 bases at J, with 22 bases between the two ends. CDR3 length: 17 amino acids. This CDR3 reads CASSPRPTGGPTYEQYF. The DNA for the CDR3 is TGTGCCAGCAGCCCCCGGCCGACAGGTGGCCCCACCTACGAGCAGTACTTC.

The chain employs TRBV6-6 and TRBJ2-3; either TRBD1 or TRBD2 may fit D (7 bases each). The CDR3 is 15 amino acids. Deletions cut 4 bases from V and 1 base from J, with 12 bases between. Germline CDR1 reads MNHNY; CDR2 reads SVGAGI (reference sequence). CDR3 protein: CASSSAGGGTDTQYF. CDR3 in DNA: TGTGCCAGCAGTTCTGCAGGGGGGGGCACAGATACGCAGTATTTT.

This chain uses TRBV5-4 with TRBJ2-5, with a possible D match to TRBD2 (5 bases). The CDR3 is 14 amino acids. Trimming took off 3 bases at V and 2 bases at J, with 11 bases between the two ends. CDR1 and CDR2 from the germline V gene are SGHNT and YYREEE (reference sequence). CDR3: CASSSSGIQETQYF. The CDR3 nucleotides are TGTGCCAGCAGCTCCAGCGGAATTCAAGAGACCCAGTACTTC.